A selection of T cell receptor beta chains follows, all from one sample in a study of vaccination effects on CD4 cells after COVID-19. Antigen specificity for these receptors is unknown. Measured with immunoSEQ multiplex PCR; TCRdb has only the in-frame clones, and not every one. The sample lists tens of thousands of clones; 70% to 80% were seen once. This specimen was CD4+ T cells from PBMCs cultured with a peptide pool, taken before COVID-19 vaccination. Receptors were obtained from a human donor who had a prior SARS-CoV-2 infection. Both conserved end residues are part of each CDR3.

TRBJ2-7 TRBV11-3 CASSLATGYYEQYF
TRBJ1-4 TRBV30 CALRRGGTNEKLFF
TRBJ2-7 TRBV5-1 CASRKQGGPYEQYF
TRBJ2-7 TRBV10-3 CAISESVEGRYEQYF
TRBJ2-7 TRBV6-5 CASSYSDRRNEQYF
TRBJ2-7 TRBV9 CASSPRQGLFEQYF
TRBJ1-5 TRBV5-8 CASSSGGAQPQHF
TRBJ2-3 TRBV7-2 CASSPAGTSPDTQYF
TRBJ2-3 TRBV5-1 CASSLEGTENTQYF
TRBJ1-5 TRBV5-8 CASSFQTGHQPQHF
TRBJ1-6 TRBV7-8 CASSLRQGNSPLHF
TRBJ1-4 TRBV24-1 CATSEAGINEKLFF
TRBJ1-5 TRBV30 CAWSGQGYSNQPQHF
TRBJ2-1 TRBV15 CATSREGLAVYNEQFF
TRBJ2-3 TRBV6-6 CASSYRPAGTDTQYF
TRBJ1-1 TRBV19 CASLRGGWNTEAFF
TRBJ1-1 TRBV11-3 CASSPNRGRAFF
TRBJ1-1 TRBV30 CAWSEGWSTEAFF
TRBJ1-4 TRBV5-5 CASSLTPGTDDEKLFF
TRBJ1-5 TRBV20-1 CSASVDRGLIQPQHF
TRBJ2-1 TRBV3-1/TRBV3-2 CASSHFLRQIVLNEQFF
TRBJ2-1 TRBV30 CAWGRGTGLTYNEQFF
TRBJ1-1 TRBV5-5 CASSGMGHLNTEAFF
TRBJ2-7 TRBV5-1 CASSLAGISYEQYF
TRBJ2-1 TRBV5-5 CASSLLQSSYNEQFF
TRBJ1-2 TRBV19 CASSMRQGHGYTF
TRBJ2-1 TRBV6-1 CASSDLLLAGYNEQFF
TRBJ2-7 TRBV4-2 CASSQEPASGRAYEQYF
TRBJ2-3 TRBV11-2 CASSLAWTGDTQYF
TRBJ2-3 TRBV19 CASSYPSGSSDTQYF
TRBJ2-2 TRBV12-3/TRBV12-4 CASSLINPGELFF
TRBJ1-1 TRBV2 CASSRQGSAEAFF
TRBJ2-1 TRBV18 CASSHPAWNEQFF
TRBJ1-2 TRBV5-5 CASSRTDYGYTF
TRBJ2-1 TRBV19 CATQGAGTQDNEQFF
TRBJ1-5 TRBV2 CASSYLGQGYSNQPQHF